One sample yielded the 5 T cell receptor beta chains listed below, sequenced in a study of early T cells in non-severe SARS-CoV-2 infection. TCRdb independently ran MiXCR on the 5' RACE reads; one entry per CDR3 protein. The sample includes about 22,000 distinct CDR3 sequences, 3.5% to 5% of them seen just once. Sequenced sample: whole blood. The receptors were gathered from an adult who was a healthcare worker with PCR-confirmed SARS-CoV-2 infection or an uninfected control (not recorded which).

This clonotype was seen ten or more times. A read error is likely, as this CDR3 ends without the conserved phenylalanine or tryptophan. V is TRBV20-1 and J is TRBJ2-1, with D maybe TRBD2 (6 bases). CDR1 is DFQATT, CDR2 SNEGSKA, per germline (reference sequence). This CDR3 has 15 amino acids. Trimming shortened V by 0 bases and J by 10 bases, and 19 bases separated the two germline ends. CDR3 in amino acids: CSARDRLVPLGEQFL. The CDR3 DNA reads TGCAGTGCTAGAGATCGACTAGTCCCCCTTGGAGAGCAGTTCTTG.

This clonotype was recorded at least ten times. V and J are TRBV9 and TRBJ2-3, with 15 bases aligning to TRBD2. Germline V gives CDR1 SGDLS, CDR2 YYNGEE. The junction had 6 bases not matched to a gene; V was cut back by 3 bases and J by 4 bases. There are 17 residues in the CDR3. In nucleotides, the CDR3 is TGTGCCAGCAGCGCCTGGACTAGCGGGGGGGCGGCAGATACGCAGTATTTT. This sequence encodes CASSAWTSGGAADTQYF. The variable domain in full, completed from reference TRBV9 and TRBJ2-3, reads DSGVTQTPKHLITATGQRVTLRCSPRSGDLSVYWYQQSLDQGLQFLIQYYNGEERAKGNILERFSAQQFPDLHSELNLSSLELGDSALYFCASSAWTSGGAADTQYFGPGTRLTVL.

This clonotype was recorded a few times. The gene calls are TRBV25-1 and TRBJ2-1; possible D gene TRBD1, 6 bases. There are 14 residues in the CDR3. The germline gives CDR1 MGHDK, CDR2 SYGVNS. Trimming left V 6 bases short and J 4 bases short, with 13 bases between. CDR3 sequence reads: CASRRTAEYNEQFF. For the CDR3, the DNA is TGTGCCAGCAGGCGGACAGCCGAATACAATGAGCAGTTCTTC.

This clonotype appeared many times. The genes are TRBV7-8 and TRBJ2-1; the D gene could be TRBD1 or TRBD2 (5 bases each). The germline V and J ends were trimmed by 5 bases and 2 bases, with 16 bases remaining between them. Germline loops: CDR1 SGHVS, CDR2 FQNEAQ. The CDR3 has 16 residues. CDR3 DNA sequence: TGTGCCAGCAGCGTGGCCGGGACGATCGCCTACAATGAGCAGTTCTTC. It specifies CASSVAGTIAYNEQFF.

In the case of this clonotype: This may arise from a read error, as a much more abundant clone is one base away. The V gene is TRBV7-9, the J gene TRBJ2-4; no clear D gene. The last part of the DNA fits TRBJ2-1 better; the J call may be wrong. The germline V gene encodes CDR1 SEHNR and CDR2 FQNEAQ (reference sequence). This CDR3 region has 14 residues. The CDR3 region is CASSPPLAKNIQFF. CDR3 sequence (DNA): TGTGCCAGCAGCCCTCCCTTAGCCAAAAACATTCAGTTCTTC.